This T cell receptor beta chain stems from a study of shared clonotypes between healthy human individuals. The assay was immunoSEQ multiplex PCR, and TCRdb's table has in-frame clones only and misses some. The sample includes about 2.1 million clones, about 93% of them seen just once. Germline CDR1 is LGHNA and CDR2 is YSLEER. CDR3 length equals 13 residues. V was cut by 0 bases and J by 8 bases, with 8 bases left in between. Only CD45RO-negative cells positively selected for CCR7 counted as naive CD8 cells, so terminally differentiated effector memory CD45RA+ cells were excluded. This sequence joins TRBV4-3 and TRBJ2-1, with D unclear. The receptor was isolated from a man younger than 35 in good health. Some clones in this sample may be carry-over from other donors' samples. Sequencing used naive CD8+ T cells from PBMCs. CDR3 in amino acids: CASSQETWDEQFF. CDR3 bases: TGCGCCAGCAGCCAAGAAACATGGGATGAGCAGTTCTTC.